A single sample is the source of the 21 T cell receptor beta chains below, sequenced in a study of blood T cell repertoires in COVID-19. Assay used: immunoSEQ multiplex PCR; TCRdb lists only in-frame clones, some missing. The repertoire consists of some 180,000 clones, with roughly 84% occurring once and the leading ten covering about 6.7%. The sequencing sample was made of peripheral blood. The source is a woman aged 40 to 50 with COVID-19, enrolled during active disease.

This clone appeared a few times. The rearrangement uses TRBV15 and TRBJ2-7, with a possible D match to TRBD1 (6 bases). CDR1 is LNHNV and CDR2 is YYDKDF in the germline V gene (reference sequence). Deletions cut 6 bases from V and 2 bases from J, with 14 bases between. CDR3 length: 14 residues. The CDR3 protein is CATRDNREPYEQYF. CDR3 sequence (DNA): TGTGCCACCAGGGACAACAGGGAACCCTACGAGCAGTACTTC.

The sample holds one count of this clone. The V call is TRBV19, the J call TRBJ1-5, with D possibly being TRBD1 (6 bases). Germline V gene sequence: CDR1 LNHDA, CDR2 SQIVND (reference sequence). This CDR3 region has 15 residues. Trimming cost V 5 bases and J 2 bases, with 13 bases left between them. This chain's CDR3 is CASSFLNRGNQPQHF. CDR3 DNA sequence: TGTGCCAGTAGTTTCTTGAACAGGGGCAATCAGCCCCAGCATTTT. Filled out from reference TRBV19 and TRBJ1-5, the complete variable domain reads DGGITQSPKYLFRKEGQNVTLSCEQNLNHDAMYWYRQDPGQGLRLIYYSQIVNDFQKGDIAEGYSVSREKKESFPLTVTSAQKNPTAFYLCASSFLNRGNQPQHFGDGTRLSIL.

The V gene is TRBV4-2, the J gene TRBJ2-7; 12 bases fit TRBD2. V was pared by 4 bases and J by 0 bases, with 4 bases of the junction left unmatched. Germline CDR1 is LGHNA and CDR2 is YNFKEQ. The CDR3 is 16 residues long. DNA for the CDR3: TGTGCCAGCAGCCTACGGACTAGCGGGGACTCCTACGAGCAGTACTTC. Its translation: CASSLRTSGDSYEQYF.

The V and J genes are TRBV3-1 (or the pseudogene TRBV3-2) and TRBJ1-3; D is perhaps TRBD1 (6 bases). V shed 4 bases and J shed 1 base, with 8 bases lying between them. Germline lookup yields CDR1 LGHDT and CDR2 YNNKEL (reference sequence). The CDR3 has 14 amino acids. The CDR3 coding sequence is TGTGCCAGCAGCCGGGACATTTCTGGAAACACCATATATTTT. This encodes CASSRDISGNTIYF.

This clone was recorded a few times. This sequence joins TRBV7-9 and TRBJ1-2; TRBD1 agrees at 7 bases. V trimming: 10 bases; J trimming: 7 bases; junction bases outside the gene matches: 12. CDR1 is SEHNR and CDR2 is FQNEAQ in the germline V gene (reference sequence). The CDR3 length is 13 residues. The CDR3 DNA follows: TGTGCCACCGATGGGACAGACCTTTTTGGCTACACCTTC. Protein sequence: CATDGTDLFGYTF.

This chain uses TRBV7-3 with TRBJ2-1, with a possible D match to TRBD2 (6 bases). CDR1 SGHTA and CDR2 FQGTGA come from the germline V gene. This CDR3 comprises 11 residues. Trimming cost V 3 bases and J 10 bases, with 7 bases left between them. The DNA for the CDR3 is TGTGCCAGCAGCTTCGGAGGGGAGCAGTTCTTC. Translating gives CASSFGGEQFF.

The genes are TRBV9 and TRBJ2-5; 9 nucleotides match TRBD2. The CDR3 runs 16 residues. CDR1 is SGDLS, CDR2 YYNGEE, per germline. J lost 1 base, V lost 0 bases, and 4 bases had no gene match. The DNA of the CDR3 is TGTGCCAGCAGCGTAGACCTAGCGGGACCCCAAGAGACCCAGTACTTC. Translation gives CASSVDLAGPQETQYF.

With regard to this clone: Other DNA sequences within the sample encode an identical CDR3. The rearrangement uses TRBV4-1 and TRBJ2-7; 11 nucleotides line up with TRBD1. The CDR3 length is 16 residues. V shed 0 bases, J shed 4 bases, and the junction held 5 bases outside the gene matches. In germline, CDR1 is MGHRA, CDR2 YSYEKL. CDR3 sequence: CASSQDEGTGGYEQYF. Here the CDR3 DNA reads TGCGCCAGCAGCCAAGATGAGGGGACAGGGGGATACGAGCAGTACTTC.

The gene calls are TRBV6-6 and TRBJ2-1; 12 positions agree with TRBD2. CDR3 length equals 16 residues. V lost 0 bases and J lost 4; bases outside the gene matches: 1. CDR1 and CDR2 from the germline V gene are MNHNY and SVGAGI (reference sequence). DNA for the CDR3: TGTGCCAGCAGTTACTCGACTAGCGGGAGATACAATGAGCAGTTCTTC. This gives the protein CASSYSTSGRYNEQFF.

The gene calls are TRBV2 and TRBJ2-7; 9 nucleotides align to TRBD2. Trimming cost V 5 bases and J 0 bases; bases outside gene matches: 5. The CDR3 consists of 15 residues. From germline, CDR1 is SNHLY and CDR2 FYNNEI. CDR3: CASSQTSGSSYEQYF. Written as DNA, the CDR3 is TGTGCCAGCAGTCAGACTAGCGGAAGCTCCTACGAGCAGTACTTC.

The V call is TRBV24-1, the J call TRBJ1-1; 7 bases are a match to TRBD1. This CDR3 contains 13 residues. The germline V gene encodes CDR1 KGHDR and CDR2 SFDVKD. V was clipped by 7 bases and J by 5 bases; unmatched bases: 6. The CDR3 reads CATRKGAETEAFF. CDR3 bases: TGTGCCACCAGGAAGGGGGCGGAGACTGAAGCTTTCTTT.

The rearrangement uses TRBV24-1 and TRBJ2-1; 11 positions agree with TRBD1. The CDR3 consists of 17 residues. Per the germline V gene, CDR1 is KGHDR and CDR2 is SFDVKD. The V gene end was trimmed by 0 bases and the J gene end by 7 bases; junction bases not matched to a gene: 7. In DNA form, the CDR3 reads TGTGCCACCAGTGATTTGAAGGACAGGGGGCATTTGAATGAGCAGTTCTTC. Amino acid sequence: CATSDLKDRGHLNEQFF.

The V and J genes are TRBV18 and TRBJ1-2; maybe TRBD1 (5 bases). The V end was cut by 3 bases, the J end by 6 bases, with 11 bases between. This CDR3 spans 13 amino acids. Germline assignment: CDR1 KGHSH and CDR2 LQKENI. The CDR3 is CASSPDNRNGYTF. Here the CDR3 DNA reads TGTGCCAGCTCACCGGATAACAGGAATGGCTACACCTTC. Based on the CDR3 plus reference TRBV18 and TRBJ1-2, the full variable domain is NAGVMQNPRHLVRRRGQEARLRCSPMKGHSHVYWYRQLPEEGLKFMVYLQKENIIDESGMPKERFSAEFPKEGPSILRIQQVVRGDSAAYFCASSPDNRNGYTFGSGTRLTVV.

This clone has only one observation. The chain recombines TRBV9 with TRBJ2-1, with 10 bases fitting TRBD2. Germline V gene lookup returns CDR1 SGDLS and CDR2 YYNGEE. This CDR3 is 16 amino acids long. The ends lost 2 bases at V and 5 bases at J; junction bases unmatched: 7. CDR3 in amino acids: CASSVALAGTDNEQFF. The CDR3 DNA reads TGTGCCAGCAGCGTCGCACTAGCGGGGACTGACAATGAGCAGTTCTTC.

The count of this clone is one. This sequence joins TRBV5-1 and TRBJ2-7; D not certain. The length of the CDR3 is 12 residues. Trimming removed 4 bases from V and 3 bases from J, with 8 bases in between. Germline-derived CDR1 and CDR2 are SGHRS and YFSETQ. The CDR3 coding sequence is TGCGCCAGCAGCGGGCCAAACTACGAGCAGTACTTC. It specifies CASSGPNYEQYF. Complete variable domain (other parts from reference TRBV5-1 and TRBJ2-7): KAGVTQTPRYLIKTRGQQVTLSCSPISGHRSVSWYQQTPGQGLQFLFEYFSETQRNKGNFPGRFSGRQFSNSRSEMNVSTLELGDSALYLCASSGPNYEQYFGPGTRLTVT.

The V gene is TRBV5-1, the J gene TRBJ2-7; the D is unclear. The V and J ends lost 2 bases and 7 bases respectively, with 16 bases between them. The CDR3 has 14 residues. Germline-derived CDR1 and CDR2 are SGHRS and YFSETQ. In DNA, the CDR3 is TGCGCCAGCAGCTTAGGCTCCGAGGAGTGGGAGCAGTACTTC. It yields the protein CASSLGSEEWEQYF.

CDR3 residues: CASTGGQGVTHHQPQHF. CDR3 in DNA: TGTGCCAGCACCGGGGGACAGGGGGTGACCCACCATCAGCCCCAGCATTTT. The chain uses TRBV5-4 and TRBJ1-5, with TRBD1 matching over 11 bases. V was pared by 6 bases and J by 5 bases, with 13 bases of the junction left unmatched. Germline V lookup: CDR1 SGHNT, CDR2 YYREEE (reference sequence). This CDR3 contains 17 residues.

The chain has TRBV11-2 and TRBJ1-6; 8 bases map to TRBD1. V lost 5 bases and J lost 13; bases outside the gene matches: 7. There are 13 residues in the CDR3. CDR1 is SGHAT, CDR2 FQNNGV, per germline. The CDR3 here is CASSLSTGVPLHF. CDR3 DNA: TGTGCCAGCAGCCTCTCGACAGGGGTTCCCCTCCACTTT.

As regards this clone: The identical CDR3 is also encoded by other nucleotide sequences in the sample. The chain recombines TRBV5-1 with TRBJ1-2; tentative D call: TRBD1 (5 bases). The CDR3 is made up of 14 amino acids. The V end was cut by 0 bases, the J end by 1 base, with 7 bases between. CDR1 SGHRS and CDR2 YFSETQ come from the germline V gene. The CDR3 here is CASSLDRGNYGYTF. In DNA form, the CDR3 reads TGCGCCAGCAGCTTGGATAGGGGTAACTATGGCTACACCTTC.

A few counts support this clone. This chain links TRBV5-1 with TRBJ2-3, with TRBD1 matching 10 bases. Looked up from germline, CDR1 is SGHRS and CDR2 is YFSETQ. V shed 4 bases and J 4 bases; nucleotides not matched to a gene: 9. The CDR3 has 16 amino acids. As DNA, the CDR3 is TGCGCCAGCAGCCAGCCGGGGACAGGGGTGTCAGATACGCAGTATTTT. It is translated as CASSQPGTGVSDTQYF.

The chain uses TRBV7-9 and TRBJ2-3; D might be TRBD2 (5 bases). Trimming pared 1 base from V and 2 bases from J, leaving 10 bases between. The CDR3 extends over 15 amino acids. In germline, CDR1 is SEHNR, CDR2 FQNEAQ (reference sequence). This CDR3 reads CASSLEGSVTDTQYF. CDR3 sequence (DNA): TGTGCCAGCAGCTTAGAGGGTAGCGTCACAGATACGCAGTATTTT.